The clone carrying this TCR beta chain was detected only once. Researchers divided each subset's genomic DNA evenly across several immunoSEQ plates. The DNA input per sorted-subset replicate PCR was roughly 0.2 ug, corresponding to roughly 31,000 T cell genomes. TCRdb's table, derived via immunoSEQ multiplex PCR, lists solely in-frame clones and lacks some. The sample holds over a million clones; roughly 95% are singletons and the top ten take roughly 1.1%. The V and J ends lost 5 bases and 8 bases, in that order; junction bases with no gene match: 5. Germline V CDR1 and CDR2: MNHEY, SMNVEV (reference sequence). CDR3 length equals 13 residues. This sample stems from a study of shared clonotypes between healthy human individuals.

This receptor was identified in a man aged 25-45 years in good health. The sequencing input was naive CD4+ T cells sorted from blood. Subset meaning: CD45RA+ positively selected. The chain links TRBV27 to TRBJ1-2; 10 nucleotides align to TRBD1. CDR3 region: CASSPGTGDGYTF. The CDR3 region has the DNA TGTGCCAGCAGTCCAGGGACAGGGGACGGCTACACCTTC.